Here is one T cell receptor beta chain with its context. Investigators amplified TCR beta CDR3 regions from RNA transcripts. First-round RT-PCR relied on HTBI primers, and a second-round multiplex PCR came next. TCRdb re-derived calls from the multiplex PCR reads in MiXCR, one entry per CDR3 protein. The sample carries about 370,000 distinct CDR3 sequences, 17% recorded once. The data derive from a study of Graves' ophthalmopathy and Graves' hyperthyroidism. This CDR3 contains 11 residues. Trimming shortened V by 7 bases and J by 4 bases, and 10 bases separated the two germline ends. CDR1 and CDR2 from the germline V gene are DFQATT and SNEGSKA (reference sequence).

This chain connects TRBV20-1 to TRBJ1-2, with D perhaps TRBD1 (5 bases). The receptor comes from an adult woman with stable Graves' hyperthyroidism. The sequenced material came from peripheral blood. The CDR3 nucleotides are TGCAGTGGGACCGGGGGCTATGGCTACACCTTC. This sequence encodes CSGTGGYGYTF.